Detailed here is one T cell receptor beta chain. Its antigen is undetermined. The sample belongs to a study of CD8 T cells in Susac syndrome. Study details: Susac syndrome patients were untreated, on corticosteroids with some adding intravenous immunoglobulin, or on intravenous immunoglobulin only.

Trimming removed 4 bases at V and 5 bases at J, with 17 bases between. This CDR3 is built from 15 residues. Germline CDR1 and CDR2: SGHTA and FQGNSA. Sequencing of TCR beta covered CD8+ and CD4+ T cells obtained from blood. Reverse transcription of 0.5 to 1 ug RNA was performed with random hexamers. TCRdb itself ran the immunoSEQ multiplex PCR reads through MiXCR, one entry per CDR3 protein. The sample includes over 100,000 distinct CDR3 sequences, roughly 95% of them seen just once. Whole-study findings and limits: In its TCR sequencing and HLA analysis, the study acknowledged that the number of individuals was relatively small. CD4+ repertoires of Susac syndrome patients lacked detectable clonal expansion.

The V gene is TRBV7-2, the J gene TRBJ2-5, with TRBD2 as a possible D gene (6 bases). The TCR comes from a human donor with Susac syndrome. Sample: CD4+ T cells from PBMCs. Here the CDR3 reads CASSSRGAGSETQYF. In DNA form, the CDR3 reads TGTGCCAGCAGCTCACGAGGGGCGGGATCCGAGACCCAGTACTTC.